In its sample, the clone carrying this T cell receptor beta chain was seen once. Its specificity is unknown. Other DNA sequences in this specimen translate into the identical CDR3. PCR employed 60 Vbeta and 13 Jbeta primers. Produced via immunoSEQ multiplex PCR; TCRdb's table is partial and in-frame only. The sample consists of 95,000 to 150,000 clones, 77% of them appearing once. This sample was included in a study of cytomegalovirus exposure and HLA in healthy donors. Study overall: Some 180 million T cells yielded 100 million or so unique TCR beta sequences in earlier analysis.

Healthy donors of bone marrow made up the group. Between the trimmed V and J ends, which lost 7 bases and 5 bases, there was a span of 15 bases. Germline lookup yields CDR1 SNHLY and CDR2 FYNNEI. This CDR3 has 13 residues. General study points: Later analysis demonstrated an association between a missense DCLRE1C variant and TCR beta V- and J-gene trimming. On later analysis, the bulk of CMV-associated TCR beta chains appeared to be HLA-restricted.

The sample comprised PBMCs. This TCR came from a human donor in good health. This chain joins TRBV2 and TRBJ2-7; weak D call: TRBD2 (6 bases). This chain's CDR3 is CASILGLTDEQYF. DNA for the CDR3: TGTGCCAGCATTCTGGGACTTACGGACGAGCAGTACTTC.